The 6 T cell receptor beta chains given below trace back to one sample, sequenced in a study of shared clonotypes between healthy human individuals. The protocol was immunoSEQ multiplex PCR, while the TCRdb copy is restricted to in-frame clones and leaves out a portion. The repertoire holds about 1.9 million clones, with about 94% as singletons. Naive CD8 cells were CD45RO-negative, positively selected for CCR7, excluding terminally differentiated effector memory CD45RA+ cells. Sequenced sample: naive CD8+ T cells from PBMCs. Receptors were obtained from a young man in good health. Some clones in this sample may be carry-over from other donors' samples.

This clone showed up just once. The sample contains more than one DNA sequence encoding this CDR3. The genes are TRBV13 and TRBJ2-1; D not resolved. Trimming stripped 0 bases from V and 7 bases from J, with 10 bases between. CDR3 length: 14 amino acids. Per the germline V gene, CDR1 is PRHDT and CDR2 is FYEKMQ (reference sequence). CDR3 region: CASSLGRRLNEQFF. The CDR3, as DNA: TGTGCCAGCAGCTTAGGCCGGCGTTTAAATGAGCAGTTCTTC. Together with reference TRBV13 and TRBJ2-1, the CDR3 gives the full variable domain: AAGVIQSPRHLIKEKRETATLKCYPIPRHDTVYWYQQGPGQDPQFLISFYEKMQSDKGSIPDRFSAQQFSDYHSELNMSSLELGDSALYFCASSLGRRLNEQFFGPGTRLTVL.

The chain joins TRBV4-3 to TRBJ2-2; D not certain. Germline V lookup: CDR1 LGHNA, CDR2 YSLEER. CDR3 length: 13 amino acids. V was cut by 3 bases and J by 7 bases, with 9 bases left in between. This CDR3 reads CASSHIAGGELFF. In DNA form, the CDR3 reads TGCGCCAGCAGCCATATCGCAGGCGGGGAGCTGTTTTTT.

The rearrangement joins TRBV4-3 to TRBJ2-1, with 9 nucleotides matching TRBD2. The CDR3 is 19 residues long. The germline gives CDR1 LGHNA, CDR2 YSLEER. Unmatched junction bases numbered 16, after V lost 0 bases and J lost 7 bases. The CDR3 DNA is TGCGCCAGCAGCCAAGAAGTAACAAAGGAACTAGCGGGTAGGAATGAGCAGTTCTTC. Protein sequence: CASSQEVTKELAGRNEQFF.

The V call is TRBV7-9, the J call TRBJ1-2, with 7 bases fitting TRBD1. Germline V lookup: CDR1 SEHNR, CDR2 FQNEAQ (reference sequence). CDR3 length equals 15 residues. The V and J ends lost 5 bases and 5 bases, in that order; junction bases with no gene match: 11. CDR3 loop: CASSPGQPLGYGYTF. DNA of the CDR3: TGTGCCAGCAGCCCGGGACAGCCGCTGGGGTATGGCTACACCTTC.

The V and J genes are TRBV7-9 and TRBJ2-7, with D possibly TRBD2 on 6 matching bases. Trimming stripped 4 bases from V and 0 bases from J, with 16 bases between. Germline CDR1 reads SEHNR; CDR2 reads FQNEAQ (reference sequence). The CDR3 spans 16 residues. In nucleotides, the CDR3 is TGTGCCAGCAGCTCCACTACGGGACTGAGCTCCTACGAGCAGTACTTC. This encodes CASSSTTGLSSYEQYF.

The chain uses TRBV28 and TRBJ1-2; unclear D gene. With 5 bases removed from V and 6 bases from J, the gap between germline ends came to 13 bases. CDR1 MDHEN and CDR2 SYDVKM come from the germline V gene. This CDR3 is built from 13 residues. The DNA for the CDR3 is TGTGCCAGCAGTCCAACGCGGACGGATGGCTACACCTTC. Translation: CASSPTRTDGYTF.